This TCR beta chain emerged from a study of cytomegalovirus exposure and HLA in healthy donors. Study-wide findings and caveats: Upon later analysis, HLA-associated TCR beta chains proved more clonally expanded than other, equally common chains. The investigators catalogued 160 or so TCR beta chains as cytomegalovirus-associated. In vitro checks showed that a few CMV-associated chains really do target CMV antigens. According to a later analysis, most TCR beta chains associated with CMV appeared HLA-restricted.

The CDR3 spans 16 residues. CDR1 is LNHDA and CDR2 is SQIVND in the germline V gene (reference sequence). Trimming removed 2 bases at V and 5 bases at J, with 16 bases between. 13 Jbeta primers and 60 Vbeta primers were used for the PCR. Measured with immunoSEQ multiplex PCR; TCRdb has only the in-frame clones, and not every one. Of over 110,000 clones in the sample, 78% were seen once. With regard to this clone: Its specificity is not known.

The sequenced material came from PBMCs. The receptor was derived from a woman aged 40 to 50 in good health and CMV-seropositive. The chain recombines TRBV19 with TRBJ2-1; weak D call: TRBD2 (7 bases). The CDR3: CASSIRGGTRNNEQFF. The CDR3 DNA reads TGTGCCAGTAGTATAAGGGGGGGGACACGGAACAATGAGCAGTTCTTC.